The clone carrying this T cell receptor (beta chain) was picked up one time. Its antigen is unknown. This sample stems from a study of blood T cells in healthy people across ages. For the study at large: T cells yielded about one barcoded beta molecule per two cells through template switching.

Regarding the study as a whole: CMV status of donors was not determined, possibly confounding expanded clonotype changes.

With a J-beta primer mix and a sample-barcoded 5' primer, a second PCR ran about 7 to 11 cycles. Carrying 12 random nucleotides, a template-switch adaptor labeled each individual cDNA molecule. Each CDR3 protein is one row after TCRdb ran MiXCR on the 5' RACE reads. The sample lists 1.8 million or so distinct CDR3 sequences; approximately 40% were seen once. V gave up 4 bases and J gave up 4 bases, with 14 bases separating them. The CDR3 sequence is 14 residues long. In germline, CDR1 is LGHNA, CDR2 YSLEER. The V and J genes are TRBV4-3 and TRBJ2-7; D gene ambiguous. Sequencing used blood. The origin of this receptor is a human donor in good health. DNA of the CDR3: TGCGCCAGCAGCCCCGAATATACAGATTACGAGCAGTACTTC. Translation gives CASSPEYTDYEQYF.